The clone carrying this T cell receptor (beta chain) showed up many times. Antigen specificity is unknown. TCRdb recomputed calls from the 5' RACE reads with MiXCR, one row per CDR3 protein. There are 400,000 or so distinct CDR3 sequences in the sample; 11% occur only once, and roughly 18% lies in the top ten. The source of the sample is a study of T cells after yellow fever vaccination. Overall study results and limits: A large majority of primary-vaccination clones showed up again after the booster (about 96% CD4, roughly 91% CD8).

V shed 1 base, J shed 9 bases, and the junction held 5 bases outside the gene matches. The V gene's germline CDR1 is SEHNR and CDR2 FQNEAQ (reference sequence). This CDR3 is 14 amino acids long. The clonotype comes from a man younger than 35 who received the YFV17D yellow fever vaccine. This chain links TRBV7-9 with TRBJ2-5, with 10 bases fitting TRBD1. The sequences come from PBMCs, collected on the day of the first yellow fever vaccination. The CDR3 region has the DNA TGTGCCAGCAGCTTAGTGGGACAGGGGATGTCCCAGTACTTC. Residues: CASSLVGQGMSQYF. The full variable domain, rest sourced from reference TRBV7-9 and TRBJ2-5, is DTGVSQNPRHKITKRGQNVTFRCDPISEHNRLYWYRQTLGQGPEFLTYFQNEAQLEKSRLLSDRFSAERPKGSFSTLEIQRTEQGDSAMYLCASSLVGQGMSQYFGPGTRLLVL.